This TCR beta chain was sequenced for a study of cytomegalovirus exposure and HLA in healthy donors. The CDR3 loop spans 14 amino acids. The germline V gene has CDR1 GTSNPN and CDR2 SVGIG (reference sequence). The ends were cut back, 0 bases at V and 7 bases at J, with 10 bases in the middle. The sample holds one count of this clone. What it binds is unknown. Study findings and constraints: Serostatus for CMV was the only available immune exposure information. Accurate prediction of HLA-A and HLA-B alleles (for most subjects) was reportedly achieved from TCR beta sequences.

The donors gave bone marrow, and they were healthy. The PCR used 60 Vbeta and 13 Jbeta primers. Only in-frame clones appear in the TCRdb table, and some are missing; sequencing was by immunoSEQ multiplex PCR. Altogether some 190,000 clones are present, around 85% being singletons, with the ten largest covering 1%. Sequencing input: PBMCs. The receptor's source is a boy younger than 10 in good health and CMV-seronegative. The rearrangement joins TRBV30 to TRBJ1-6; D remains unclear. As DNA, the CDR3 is TGTGCCTGGAGTGTATTACAGAACAATTCACCCCTCCACTTT. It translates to CAWSVLQNNSPLHF.